The next 5 T cell receptor beta chains were all read from a single sample in a study of cytomegalovirus exposure and HLA in healthy donors (TCRdb year 2017). Library creation used the immunoSEQ multiplex PCR assay. In its TCRdb copy, this immuneACCESS table keeps in-frame sequences only and misses some clones. Where compared with another copy, unresolved V genes explain less than half of these, and the others have no known cause. Across this sample there are about 240,000 clones, with 70% to 90% seen only once. Jointly, the top ten make up 1% to 1.5% of the sample. Specimen: PBMCs. The receptors originated from a young woman in good health and CMV-seropositive.

The table lists this clone with a few counts. This chain links TRBV2 with TRBJ1-2; D unclear. The CDR3 totals 10 residues. Germline V gives CDR1 SNHLY, CDR2 FYNNEI. Deletions cut 4 bases from V and 8 bases from J, with 5 bases between. The CDR3 bases are TGTGCCAGCAGTGGACTAGGCTACACCTTC. This sequence encodes CASSGLGYTF.

J is TRBJ1-2 and V is TRBV27; TRBD1 matches at 7 bases. After removal of 0 bases from V and 4 bases from J, the junction contained 5 bases not matched to a gene. The germline gives CDR1 MNHEY, CDR2 SMNVEV (reference sequence). CDR3 length: 15 residues. CDR3 sequence reads: CASSLSTGFSYGYTF. The DNA of the CDR3 is TGTGCCAGCAGTTTATCGACAGGGTTTAGCTATGGCTACACCTTC.

The rearrangement uses TRBV28 and TRBJ1-1; TRBD1 might be the D (5 bases). The germline CDR1 and CDR2 sequences are MDHEN and SYDVKM. The CDR3 extends over 12 amino acids. Trimming left V 8 bases short and J 1 base short, with 8 bases between. The CDR3 here is CASDRANTEAFF. In nucleotides, the CDR3 is TGTGCCAGCGACAGAGCGAACACTGAAGCTTTCTTT.

V gene TRBV4-1 combines with J gene TRBJ1-5; D is perhaps TRBD1 (6 bases). Germline V gives CDR1 MGHRA, CDR2 YSYEKL. V gave up 4 bases and J gave up 11 bases, with 33 bases separating them. This CDR3 comprises 19 residues. The CDR3 here is CASSPPQDSAELIARTQHF. CDR3 DNA sequence: TGCGCCAGCAGCCCACCACAGGACAGCGCGGAACTGATAGCCCGGACCCAGCATTTT.

J is TRBJ2-1 and V is TRBV4-1; 11 bases fit TRBD1. Trimming removed 1 base from V and 8 bases from J; junction bases left unmatched: 4. Germline CDR1 and CDR2: MGHRA and YSYEKL. This CDR3 is 15 amino acids long. DNA of the CDR3: TGCGCCAGCAGCCAAGCCGGGACAGGGGGGTATGAGCAGTTCTTC. Its translation: CASSQAGTGGYEQFF.